Described below is a single TCR beta chain sequence and its context. The sample comes from a study of blood T cell repertoires in COVID-19. Overall study: Spain, Italy and the United States supplied samples that represented acute and convalescent COVID-19.

Using immunoSEQ multiplex PCR, the repertoire was profiled, and TCRdb retains in-frame clones only, with some absent. The sample carries some 300,000 clones, about 91% recorded once. Germline V gene lookup returns CDR1 SGHAT and CDR2 FQDESV (reference sequence). Between the trimmed V and J ends, which lost 5 bases and 1 base, there was a span of 6 bases. This CDR3 has 12 amino acids. Sequencing was performed on peripheral blood. The receptor was derived from a woman in her thirties who had recovered from COVID-19. The V call is TRBV11-1, the J call TRBJ2-7; unclear D gene. CDR3 bases: TGTGCCAGCAGCCCCACATCCTACGAGCAGTACTTC. Protein product: CASSPTSYEQYF. Supplemented by reference TRBV11-1 and TRBJ2-7, the full variable domain reads EAEVAQSPRYKITEKSQAVAFWCDPISGHATLYWYRQILGQGPELLVQFQDESVVDDSQLPKDRFSAERLKGVDSTLKIQPAELGDSAMYLCASSPTSYEQYFGPGTRLTVT.